Each of the 15 T cell receptor beta chains below was sequenced from the same sample in a study of regulatory T cells in long-lasting Graves disease. Both iRepertoire HTBI primers and Arm-PCR of CDR3 regions were used to build the TCR beta libraries. TCRdb fed the multiplex PCR reads into MiXCR, producing one record per CDR3 protein. This sample yields 550,000 or so distinct CDR3 sequences, of which 12% are seen a single time; roughly 8.2% belongs to the top ten. Time point specified: newly diagnosed GD, antithyroid drugs for less than 3 months. PBMC RNA served as the TCR library source. These sequences were also reported in another study, on T cells in Graves' hyperthyroidism and ophthalmopathy.

This sample comprised peripheral blood mononuclear cells (PBMCs), obtained at new diagnosis, from a patient treated with antithyroid drugs. The receptors shown here come from a woman aged 25 to 39 with Graves disease.

This clonotype was counted many times. The rearrangement links TRBV20-1 to TRBJ2-5; a weak D match, TRBD2 (5 bases). Germline CDR1 DFQATT, CDR2 SNEGSKA (reference sequence). This CDR3 is built from 15 residues. V lost 6 bases and J lost 2, with 19 bases in between. This chain's CDR3 is CSAFSLDGVQETQYF. CDR3 DNA sequence: TGCAGTGCCTTCTCCCTAGACGGGGTTCAAGAGACCCAGTACTTC.

This clonotype was recorded at least ten times. This chain joins TRBV28 and TRBJ2-7; TRBD1 is a possible D gene (5 bases). Germline loops: CDR1 MDHEN, CDR2 SYDVKM. This CDR3 is 16 amino acids long. The ends were cut back, 3 bases at V and 5 bases at J, with 20 bases in the middle. Here the CDR3 reads CASSLGLVGPRDEQYF. Written as DNA, the CDR3 is TGTGCCAGCAGTTTGGGGTTGGTGGGGCCAAGGGACGAGCAGTACTTC.

This clonotype occurred many times. A much larger clone lies one base from this, so it may be a read error. The V and J genes are TRBV9 and TRBJ2-2; no firm D call. Trimming pared 2 bases from V and 1 base from J, leaving 3 bases between. CDR1 is SGDLS and CDR2 is YYNGEE in the germline V gene. There are 13 residues in the CDR3. CDR3 region: CASSVGNTGELFF. CDR3 coding DNA: TGTGCCAGCAGCGTGGGGAACACCGGGGAGCTGTTTTTT.

V is TRBV6-9 and J is TRBJ2-1; D is perhaps TRBD1 or TRBD2 (5 bases each). The CDR3 consists of 16 residues. The V end lost 2 bases, the J end lost 2 bases, and 13 bases lay between the germline ends. The V gene's germline CDR1 is MNHGY and CDR2 SVAAGI. The CDR3 protein is CASSYTQGPPYNEQFF. The CDR3 DNA reads TGTGCCAGCAGTTATACGCAGGGACCGCCCTACAATGAGCAGTTCTTC.

The chain is built from TRBV19 and TRBJ1-4; 7 bases match TRBD1. Trimming at V came to 8 bases and at J to 4 bases, leaving 10 bases not matched to a gene. This CDR3 comprises 15 residues. Germline-derived CDR1 and CDR2 are LNHDA and SQIVND (reference sequence). The CDR3: CASSRTRDSNEKLFF. The DNA for the CDR3 is TGTGCCAGTTCTCGGACCCGGGACAGTAATGAAAAACTGTTTTTT.

This clonotype was observed at least ten times. The CDR3: CASSSLLSSYEQYF. DNA of the CDR3: TGTGCCAGCAGCTCCCTTTTAAGCTCCTACGAGCAGTACTTC. This chain connects TRBV7-2 to TRBJ2-7; D remains ambiguous. V lost 4 bases and J lost 0, with 10 bases in between. CDR1 and CDR2 (germline): SGHTA, FQGNSA. This CDR3 is built from 14 residues.

J is TRBJ1-3 and V is TRBV3-1, with D maybe TRBD1 (5 bases). V lost 8 bases to trimming and J lost 9 bases, with 11 bases between them. The CDR3 contains 11 residues. Germline V gene lookup returns CDR1 LGHDT and CDR2 YNNKEL (reference sequence). The CDR3 region is CASGGLGTIYF. The CDR3 coding sequence is TGTGCCAGCGGGGGTTTAGGCACCATATATTTT.

The sample holds many counts of this clonotype. The chain couples TRBV10-3 to TRBJ2-2; D is uncertain. CDR1 ENHRY and CDR2 SYGVKD come from the germline V gene. Deletions cut 6 bases from V and 3 bases from J, with 11 bases between. This CDR3 comprises 14 residues. The CDR3 sequence is CAIRGPVDTGELFF. The CDR3 DNA sequence: TGTGCCATCAGAGGGCCCGTGGACACCGGGGAGCTGTTTTTT.

This clonotype was seen repeatedly, ten times or more. J is TRBJ2-7 and V is TRBV25-1; D ambiguous. Germline V gene data show CDR1 as MGHDK and CDR2 as SYGVNS. The CDR3 totals 14 residues. Between the trimmed V and J ends, which lost 0 bases and 1 base, there was a span of 7 bases. The CDR3 sequence: CASSEYWDSYEQYF. In DNA, the CDR3 is TGTGCCAGCAGTGAATATTGGGATTCCTACGAGCAGTACTTC.

The V gene is TRBV5-6, the J gene TRBJ1-1, with D unclear. Germline V gives CDR1 SGHDT, CDR2 YYEEEE. The germline V and J ends were trimmed by 0 bases and 6 bases, with 12 bases remaining between them. This CDR3 comprises 14 residues. The CDR3 here is CASSLVRDAAEAFF. CDR3 nucleotides: TGTGCCAGCAGCTTGGTTCGGGATGCGGCTGAAGCTTTCTTT.

This clonotype was counted ten times or more. The rearrangement joins TRBV28 to TRBJ2-5; 13 bases line up with TRBD2. CDR3 size: 18 residues. Trimming at V came to 6 bases and at J to 5 bases, leaving 15 bases not matched to a gene. CDR1 and CDR2 (germline): MDHEN, SYDVKM. The DNA for the CDR3 is TGTGCCAGCAGCCCACTACTAGCGGGAGGGCCTACCAGTGAGACCCAGTACTTC. Translated, it gives CASSPLLAGGPTSETQYF.

This clonotype has ten or more counts. This sequence joins TRBV12-3 or TRBV12-4 and TRBJ1-3; D remains unclear. The V end lost 0 bases, the J end lost 0 bases, and 6 bases lay between the germline ends. The CDR3 length is 15 residues. The CDR3 nucleotides are TGTGCCAGCAGTTTAGCGAGGGTCTCTGGAAACACCATATATTTT. It yields the protein CASSLARVSGNTIYF.

The chain carries TRBV7-2 and TRBJ1-6; D might be TRBD1 (5 bases). V dropped 6 bases and J dropped 9 bases, with 12 bases sitting between them. The CDR3 has 13 residues. Per germline, CDR1 SGHTA and CDR2 FQGNSA. The CDR3 sequence is CASSRQNGSPLHF. As DNA, the CDR3 is TGTGCCAGCAGTAGACAGAATGGTTCACCCCTCCACTTT.

This clonotype was recorded many times. This rearrangement joins TRBV12-3 or TRBV12-4 to TRBJ1-5; 10 bases line up with TRBD1. CDR3 length equals 14 residues. V lost 7 bases and J lost 5; bases outside the gene matches: 5. In DNA, the CDR3 is TGTGCCAGCACCTGGACAGGGGGGCATCAGCCCCAGCATTTT. It codes for CASTWTGGHQPQHF.

This clonotype was seen at least ten times. The chain couples TRBV11-1 to TRBJ2-7; TRBD1 agrees at 8 bases. There are 16 residues in the CDR3. The germline gives CDR1 SGHAT, CDR2 FQDESV (reference sequence). V lost 6 bases to trimming and J lost 5 bases; unmatched junction nucleotides: 15. The CDR3: CASSRPTWDRSDEQYF. The CDR3 bases are TGTGCCAGCAGTCGGCCCACCTGGGACAGGAGCGACGAGCAGTACTTC.